This T cell receptor beta chain comes out of a study of blood T cells in healthy people across ages. Background on the study: Roughly one uniquely barcoded beta molecule per two T cells was captured.

A second PCR, run for roughly 7 to 12 cycles, used a sample-barcoded 5' primer plus a J-beta primer mix. Each of the samples gave a minimum of 2.5 million paired-end reads that contained CDR3. TCRdb reanalysed the 5' RACE reads using MiXCR and keeps one entry per CDR3 protein. Here the sample spans some 1.4 million distinct CDR3 sequences, 42% being singletons. Germline values: CDR1 MNHEY, CDR2 SVGAGI. V lost 3 bases, J lost 0 bases, and 17 bases lay in between. The CDR3 is 18 amino acids. Healthy individuals of Caucasian origin from Russia, aged about 6 to 95, served as donors. Researchers report isolating at least 7 million PBMCs per sample. This clonotype was observed at least ten times.

The chain is built from TRBV6-5 and TRBJ1-4; D gene unclear. The receptor was derived from a woman aged 18-35 years in good health. Sequenced sample: blood. The CDR3 spells CASSYRGSPGTTNEKLFF. DNA for the CDR3: TGTGCCAGCAGTTATCGTGGGTCCCCAGGCACAACTAATGAAAAACTGTTTTTT.